Presented here are 6 T cell receptor beta chains from one specimen sequenced in a study of cytomegalovirus exposure and HLA in healthy donors. The PCR employed 60 Vbeta primers together with 13 Jbeta primers. Only in-frame clones appear in the TCRdb table, and some are missing; sequencing was by immunoSEQ multiplex PCR. Of about 130,000 clones listed, about 80% are singletons. The sample was PBMCs. The receptor source for this set is a man aged 40-49 years in good health and CMV-seropositive.

This clone was observed once. The chain combines TRBV6-4 with TRBJ2-7; possibly TRBD2 for D (5 bases). This CDR3 contains 12 residues. In germline, CDR1 is MRHNA, CDR2 SNTAGT. Trimming stripped 9 bases from V and 2 bases from J, with 11 bases between. CDR3 nucleotide sequence: TGTGCCAGAGTCGACGGGACCTACGAGCAGTACTTC. It yields the protein CARVDGTYEQYF.

The V call is TRBV19, the J call TRBJ1-2, with D hard to call. V was cut by 4 bases and J by 4 bases, with 22 bases left in between. The germline gives CDR1 LNHDA, CDR2 SQIVND (reference sequence). The CDR3 loop spans 17 amino acids. CDR3 bases: TGTGCCAGTAGTAACCCCTCCCCGGGAGGGAGTATCTATGGCTACACCTTC. Translated: CASSNPSPGGSIYGYTF.

The chain has TRBV5-1 and TRBJ2-7; weak D call: TRBD2 (5 bases). Trimming removed 1 base at V and 7 bases at J, with 15 bases between. The germline V gene encodes CDR1 SGHRS and CDR2 YFSETQ. The CDR3 totals 14 residues. This chain's CDR3 is CASSLTGVLSEQYF. DNA of the CDR3: TGCGCCAGCAGCTTGACCGGGGTCTTGTCGGAGCAGTACTTC. Using reference TRBV5-1 and TRBJ2-7 for the parts outside the CDR3, the full variable domain is KAGVTQTPRYLIKTRGQQVTLSCSPISGHRSVSWYQQTPGQGLQFLFEYFSETQRNKGNFPGRFSGRQFSNSRSEMNVSTLELGDSALYLCASSLTGVLSEQYFGPGTRLTVT.

This clone appeared a single time. The gene calls are TRBV6-1 and TRBJ1-2; 8 nucleotides match TRBD1. CDR3 length equals 15 residues. The junction had 4 bases not matched to a gene; V was cut back by 1 base and J by 3 bases. The germline V gene has CDR1 MNHNS and CDR2 SASEGT. CDR3 DNA: TGTGCCAGCAGTGAAGTGACAGGGGATTACTATGGCTACACCTTC. Translating it yields CASSEVTGDYYGYTF.

This chain connects TRBV6-5 to TRBJ2-5, with 11 bases fitting TRBD2. TRBJ2-7 matches the DNA end more closely, so the J call is doubtful. Germline V CDR1 and CDR2: MNHEY, SVGAGI. The CDR3 contains 14 residues. CDR3 sequence (DNA): TGTGCCAGCAAGGGGACTAGCGGATCCTACGAGCAGTACTTC. It translates to CASKGTSGSYEQYF.

The chain uses TRBV7-2 and TRBJ2-1, with 8 bases aligning to TRBD2. The germline gives CDR1 SGHTA, CDR2 FQGNSA. The J segment lost 6 bases and the V segment lost 2 bases, leaving 6 bases of the junction unmatched. This CDR3 comprises 15 residues. This CDR3 reads CASSLTSGLFNEQFF. CDR3 DNA: TGTGCCAGCAGCTTAACTAGCGGATTATTCAATGAGCAGTTCTTC.